This entry features one T cell receptor beta chain sequence. The sample is drawn from a study of shared T cell receptors in the human thymus. The V gene's germline CDR1 is MGHRA and CDR2 YSYEKL. V was trimmed by 2 bases and J by 6 bases, leaving 11 bases between them. The CDR3 spans 14 residues. Clones were sequenced by immunoSEQ multiplex PCR, and TCRdb holds only the in-frame ones, with some missing. The data show 500,000 to 850,000 clones, over 75% seen once. Another study also made use of these data, one on human thymus T cells. This second study says: Immunologically healthy infants in Finland undergoing congenital heart defect surgery were the donors. Thymus tissue was removed during corrective cardiac surgery. It looked as if thymic and blood repertoires used V and J genes in a biased way. Thymic repertoires overlap heavily among unrelated individuals, related research has reported.

The sample was thymocytes. This sequence joins TRBV4-1 and TRBJ1-5; the D gene is possibly TRBD1 (5 bases). The clonotype originates from a boy under two years old with a congenital heart defect. Written as DNA, the CDR3 is TGCGCCAGCAGCCAAACCTCGGGGGGTCAGCCCCAGCATTTT. Its translation is CASSQTSGGQPQHF.